The clone carrying this TCR beta chain turned up a few times. As yet, its antigen is unknown. The data belong to a study of CD8 T cells in ankylosing spondylitis. Whole-study results and caveats: According to the report, clones linked to the disease were significantly enriched in matched synovial fluid samples taken from ankylosing spondylitis patients. Characteristic of ankylosing spondylitis blood, it appeared, was a TCR beta motif comprising about eight highly homologous variants. In synovial fluid and blood from reactive arthritis, some motif variants were previously reported.

Quantitative 5'-RACE with molecular barcodes produced the TCR beta libraries. From the 5' RACE reads, TCRdb called clonotypes with MiXCR, one entry per CDR3 protein. Of more than 300,000 distinct CDR3 sequences in the sample, 6.5% to 10% are singletons; the top ten hold approximately 14%. The CDR3 length is 15 residues. V was shortened by 2 bases and J by 8 bases, with 16 bases between the two germline ends. Germline values: CDR1 SGHRS, CDR2 YFSETQ. The gene calls are TRBV5-1 and TRBJ1-4; D is possibly TRBD1 (5 bases). This sequence was found in a male donor with ankylosing spondylitis. Sequenced input: blood, either unsorted or a sorted T cell fraction (not recorded which). The chain's CDR3 is CASSFGPTGDEKLFF. CDR3 coding DNA: TGCGCCAGCAGCTTCGGGCCCACGGGGGACGAAAAACTGTTTTTT.